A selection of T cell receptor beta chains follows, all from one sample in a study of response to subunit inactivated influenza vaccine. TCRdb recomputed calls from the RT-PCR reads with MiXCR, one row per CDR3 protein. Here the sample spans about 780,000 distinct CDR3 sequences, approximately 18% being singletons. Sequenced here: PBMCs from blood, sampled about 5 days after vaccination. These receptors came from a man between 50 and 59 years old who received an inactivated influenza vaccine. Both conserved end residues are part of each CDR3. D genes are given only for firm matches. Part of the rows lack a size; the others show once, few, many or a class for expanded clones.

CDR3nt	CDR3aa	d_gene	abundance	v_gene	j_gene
TGTGCCACCAGTGATTTGGTACTAACTTCCTACAATGAGCAGTTCTTC	CATSDLVLTSYNEQFF	-	few	TRBV24-1	TRBJ2-1
TGCAGTGCTAGAAGTGACAGAAATAATTCACCCCTCCACTTT	CSARSDRNNSPLHF	-	-	TRBV20-1	TRBJ1-6
TGCGCCAGCAACCTCGGGGACAGGGGAGTTTCCGGCTACACCTTC	CASNLGDRGVSGYTF	TRBD1	few	TRBV5-1	TRBJ1-2
TGCAGCGTTGAGGGAGGGACCACAGATACGCAGTATTTT	CSVEGGTTDTQYF	TRBD2	many	TRBV29-1	TRBJ2-3
TGCAGTGCTACCCAGGGACAGATGAACACTGAAGCTTTCTTT	CSATQGQMNTEAFF	TRBD1	few	TRBV20-1	TRBJ1-1
TGTGCCAGCAGTTACGGGACAGGGCGGTACACTGAAGCTTTCTTT	CASSYGTGRYTEAFF	TRBD1	few	TRBV6-5	TRBJ1-1
TGTGCCAGCTCGTATAAGCAGGGGCGCGAGGCTTTCTTT	CASSYKQGREAFF	-	-	TRBV18	TRBJ1-1
TGTGCCAGCAGGGACGGGCTAGCGGGAGGGGTCAATGAGCAGTTCTTC	CASRDGLAGGVNEQFF	TRBD2	-	TRBV27	TRBJ2-1
TGTGCCAGCAGCCAAACATACTCTGGGGCCAACGTCCTGACTTTC	CASSQTYSGANVLTF	-	few	TRBV5-6	TRBJ2-6
TGTGCCAGCAGTCCCTTTAGGACTAGCGGGGGGGCTGTGTCTGCAGATACGCAGTATTTT	CASSPFRTSGGAVSADTQYF	TRBD2	few	TRBV12-3/TRBV12-4	TRBJ2-3
TGCGCCAGCAGCCTCGGGAACAACAATGAGCAGTTCTTC	CASSLGNNNEQFF	-	-	TRBV5-1	TRBJ2-1